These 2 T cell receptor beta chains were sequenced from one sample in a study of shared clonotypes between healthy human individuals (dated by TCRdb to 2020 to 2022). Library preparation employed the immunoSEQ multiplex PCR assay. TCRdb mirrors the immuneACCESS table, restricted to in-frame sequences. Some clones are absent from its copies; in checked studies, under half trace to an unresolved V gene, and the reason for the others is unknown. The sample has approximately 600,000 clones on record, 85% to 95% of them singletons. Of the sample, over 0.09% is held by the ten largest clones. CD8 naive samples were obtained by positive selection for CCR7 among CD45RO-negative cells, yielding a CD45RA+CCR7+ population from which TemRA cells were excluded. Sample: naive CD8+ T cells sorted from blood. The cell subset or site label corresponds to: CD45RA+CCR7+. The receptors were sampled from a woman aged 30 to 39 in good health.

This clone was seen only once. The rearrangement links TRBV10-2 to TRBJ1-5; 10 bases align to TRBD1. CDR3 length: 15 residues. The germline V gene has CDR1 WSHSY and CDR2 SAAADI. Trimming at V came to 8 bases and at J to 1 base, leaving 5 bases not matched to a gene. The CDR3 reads CASRDRGGSNQPQHF. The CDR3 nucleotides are TGCGCCAGCCGGGACAGGGGAGGAAGCAATCAGCCCCAGCATTTT.

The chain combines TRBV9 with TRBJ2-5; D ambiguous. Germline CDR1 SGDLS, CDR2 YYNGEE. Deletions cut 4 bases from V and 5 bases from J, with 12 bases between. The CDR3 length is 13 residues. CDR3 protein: CASSPPLEETQYF. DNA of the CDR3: TGTGCCAGCAGCCCCCCCCTAGAGGAGACCCAGTACTTC.